A selection of T cell receptor beta chains follows, all from one sample in a study of vaccination effects on CD4 cells after COVID-19. These receptors have no known antigen. TCRdb keeps only in-frame clones here, not all; method: immunoSEQ multiplex PCR. The sample has some 68,000 clones, about 79% seen once. The source material was CD4+ T cells from PBMCs cultured with HCoV-OC43 spike peptides, sampled before COVID-19 vaccination. The receptors shown here come from a human donor who received a COVID-19 vaccine. Each CDR3 is given with its conserved first and last residue. A D gene is named only where the DNA matches it firmly. Some rows have no size entry. The others give once, few or many, or a class for an expanded clone.

clone_size: -
j_call: TRBJ2-2
cdr3_length: 15
v_call: TRBV4-3
d_call: -
cdr3_aa: CASSQESAYTGELFF
cdr3_nt: TGCGCCAGCAGCCAAGAGTCAGCGTACACCGGGGAGCTGTTTTTT

clone_size: -
j_call: TRBJ2-3
cdr3_length: 15
v_call: TRBV23-1
d_call: -
cdr3_aa: CASRYPGTSTDTQYF
cdr3_nt: TGCGCCAGCAGGTATCCGGGTACTAGCACAGATACGCAGTATTTT

clone_size: -
j_call: TRBJ1-2
cdr3_length: 13
v_call: TRBV7-3
d_call: -
cdr3_aa: CASSPNGWDGYTF
cdr3_nt: TGTGCCAGCAGCCCAAATGGGTGGGATGGCTACACCTTC

clone_size: -
j_call: TRBJ2-1
cdr3_length: 15
v_call: TRBV6-5
d_call: TRBD1
cdr3_aa: CASTKTGGAYNEQFF
cdr3_nt: TGTGCCAGCACCAAGACAGGGGGCGCCTACAATGAGCAGTTCTTC

clone_size: -
j_call: TRBJ1-5
cdr3_length: 16
v_call: TRBV6-1
d_call: -
cdr3_aa: CASSEAPGMGNQPQHF
cdr3_nt: TGTGCCAGCAGTGAAGCGCCAGGGATGGGCAATCAGCCCCAGCATTTT

clone_size: -
j_call: TRBJ2-1
cdr3_length: 11
v_call: TRBV28
d_call: -
cdr3_aa: CASTSLNEQFF
cdr3_nt: TGTGCCAGCACCAGTCTGAATGAGCAGTTCTTC

clone_size: -
j_call: TRBJ1-6
cdr3_length: 16
v_call: TRBV5-1
d_call: -
cdr3_aa: CASSLGRRDDNSPLHF
cdr3_nt: TGCGCCAGCAGCTTAGGGAGGAGGGACGATAATTCACCCCTCCACTTT

clone_size: -
j_call: TRBJ2-3
cdr3_length: 15
v_call: TRBV24-1
d_call: -
cdr3_aa: CATSEGGREAETQYF
cdr3_nt: TGTGCCACCAGCGAGGGCGGCAGGGAAGCCGAGACGCAGTATTTT

clone_size: -
j_call: TRBJ1-2
cdr3_length: 15
v_call: TRBV7-3
d_call: TRBD1
cdr3_aa: CASSTGTEPYVGYTF
cdr3_nt: TGTGCCAGCAGCACCGGGACAGAACCGTATGTCGGCTACACCTTC

clone_size: -
j_call: TRBJ2-5
cdr3_length: 14
v_call: TRBV6-1
d_call: -
cdr3_aa: CASSEGGDRETQYF
cdr3_nt: TGTGCCAGCAGTGAAGGCGGGGATCGGGAGACCCAGTACTTC

clone_size: -
j_call: TRBJ2-5
cdr3_length: 17
v_call: TRBV20-1
d_call: TRBD2
cdr3_aa: CSASLRRGNTLQETQYF
cdr3_nt: TGCAGTGCTAGTTTACGGCGGGGGAATACCCTCCAAGAGACCCAGTACTTC

clone_size: few
j_call: TRBJ2-1
cdr3_length: 16
v_call: TRBV7-2
d_call: -
cdr3_aa: CASSTFPGSVYGEQFF
cdr3_nt: TGTGCCAGCAGCACCTTCCCGGGTTCCGTCTATGGTGAGCAGTTCTTC

clone_size: -
j_call: TRBJ2-3
cdr3_length: 17
v_call: TRBV5-1
d_call: -
cdr3_aa: CASSLVGGGEPTDTQYF
cdr3_nt: TGCGCCAGCAGCTTGGTTGGGGGTGGGGAACCCACAGATACGCAGTATTTT

clone_size: -
j_call: TRBJ2-1
cdr3_length: 15
v_call: TRBV19
d_call: TRBD2
cdr3_aa: CASQPAGTRLSEQFF
cdr3_nt: TGTGCCAGCCAGCCAGCCGGGACTAGGCTGAGTGAGCAGTTCTTC

clone_size: few
j_call: TRBJ2-2
cdr3_length: 15
v_call: TRBV5-1
d_call: TRBD1
cdr3_aa: CASSLADRVTGELFF
cdr3_nt: TGCGCCAGCAGCTTGGCCGACAGGGTCACCGGGGAGCTGTTTTTT

clone_size: -
j_call: TRBJ2-3
cdr3_length: 14
v_call: TRBV6-5
d_call: TRBD2
cdr3_aa: CASSLAGSTDTQYF
cdr3_nt: TGTGCCAGCAGTTTAGCGGGGAGCACAGATACGCAGTATTTT

clone_size: few
j_call: TRBJ2-2
cdr3_length: 12
v_call: TRBV29-1
d_call: TRBD1
cdr3_aa: CSADRGTGELFF
cdr3_nt: TGCAGCGCGGACAGGGGCACCGGGGAGCTGTTTTTT

clone_size: -
j_call: TRBJ1-1
cdr3_length: 13
v_call: TRBV7-3
d_call: -
cdr3_aa: CASSLWEGTEAFF
cdr3_nt: TGTGCCAGCAGCTTATGGGAGGGCACTGAAGCTTTCTTT

clone_size: -
j_call: TRBJ1-2
cdr3_length: 15
v_call: TRBV24-1
d_call: TRBD1
cdr3_aa: CATSDASGTGDGYTF
cdr3_nt: TGTGCCACCAGTGATGCCTCCGGGACAGGGGATGGCTACACCTTC

clone_size: -
j_call: TRBJ1-3
cdr3_length: 17
v_call: TRBV7-2
d_call: TRBD1
cdr3_aa: CASSTRTGINSGNTIYF
cdr3_nt: TGTGCCAGCAGCACCCGGACAGGGATCAACTCTGGAAACACCATATATTTT

clone_size: -
j_call: TRBJ1-5
cdr3_length: 13
v_call: TRBV3-1/TRBV3-2
d_call: -
cdr3_aa: CASSQEGIQPQHF
cdr3_nt: TGTGCCAGCAGCCAAGAGGGGATTCAGCCCCAGCATTTT

clone_size: -
j_call: TRBJ2-5
cdr3_length: 14
v_call: TRBV28
d_call: -
cdr3_aa: CASSPPTREETQYF
cdr3_nt: TGTGCCAGCAGTCCCCCCACACGGGAAGAGACCCAGTACTTC

clone_size: -
j_call: TRBJ2-5
cdr3_length: 14
v_call: TRBV6-6
d_call: -
cdr3_aa: CASSSTGQQETQYF
cdr3_nt: TGTGCCAGCAGTTCCACGGGACAACAAGAGACCCAGTACTTC

clone_size: -
j_call: TRBJ2-5
cdr3_length: 17
v_call: TRBV19
d_call: TRBD2
cdr3_aa: CASSSWLAGGPQETQYF
cdr3_nt: TGTGCCAGTAGTAGCTGGCTAGCGGGGGGGCCGCAAGAGACCCAGTACTTC

clone_size: -
j_call: TRBJ1-1
cdr3_length: 13
v_call: TRBV11-2
d_call: -
cdr3_aa: CASNHGGGTEAFF
cdr3_nt: TGTGCCAGTAACCACGGGGGGGGCACTGAAGCTTTCTTT

clone_size: -
j_call: TRBJ1-1
cdr3_length: 15
v_call: TRBV5-1
d_call: -
cdr3_aa: CASNQGQVILSEAFF
cdr3_nt: TGCGCCAGCAACCAGGGGCAGGTAATTCTTTCTGAAGCTTTCTTT

clone_size: -
j_call: TRBJ2-3
cdr3_length: 14
v_call: TRBV29-1
d_call: TRBD2
cdr3_aa: CITGGAGSKDTQYF
cdr3_nt: TGCATCACCGGGGGGGCAGGGAGCAAAGATACGCAGTATTTT

clone_size: few
j_call: TRBJ1-6
cdr3_length: 17
v_call: TRBV6-1
d_call: -
cdr3_aa: CASSDHLGSSYNSPLHF
cdr3_nt: TGTGCCAGCAGTGACCACCTGGGAAGCTCCTATAATTCACCCCTCCACTTT

clone_size: few
j_call: TRBJ2-5
cdr3_length: 12
v_call: TRBV5-1
d_call: -
cdr3_aa: CASAAQQETQYF
cdr3_nt: TGCGCCAGCGCGGCACAACAAGAGACCCAGTACTTC

clone_size: -
j_call: TRBJ2-2
cdr3_length: 12
v_call: TRBV6-5
d_call: -
cdr3_aa: CASSYEAGELFF
cdr3_nt: TGTGCCAGCAGTTACGAGGCCGGGGAGCTGTTTTTT

clone_size: -
j_call: TRBJ1-2
cdr3_length: 17
v_call: TRBV9
d_call: TRBD1
cdr3_aa: CASREGQGGWGNYGYTF
cdr3_nt: TGTGCCAGCAGGGAAGGACAGGGCGGTTGGGGGAACTATGGCTACACCTTC

clone_size: -
j_call: TRBJ1-2
cdr3_length: 15
v_call: TRBV3-1/TRBV3-2
d_call: -
cdr3_aa: CASSQAGRANYGYTF
cdr3_nt: TGTGCCAGCAGCCAAGCCGGCAGAGCTAACTATGGCTACACCTTC

clone_size: -
j_call: TRBJ2-3
cdr3_length: 13
v_call: TRBV18
d_call: -
cdr3_aa: CASSSSSTDTQYF
cdr3_nt: TGTGCCAGCTCCTCCTCGAGCACAGATACGCAGTATTTT

clone_size: -
j_call: TRBJ2-6
cdr3_length: 16
v_call: TRBV5-1
d_call: -
cdr3_aa: CASSEFGYSGANVLTF
cdr3_nt: TGCGCCAGCAGCGAATTCGGGTACTCTGGGGCCAACGTCCTGACTTTC

clone_size: -
j_call: TRBJ1-2
cdr3_length: 15
v_call: TRBV18
d_call: TRBD1
cdr3_aa: CASSPGEAGQNGYTF
cdr3_nt: TGTGCCAGCTCACCAGGGGAGGCGGGACAGAACGGCTACACCTTC

clone_size: once
j_call: TRBJ1-1
cdr3_length: 14
v_call: TRBV4-1
d_call: -
cdr3_aa: CASSHGQMNTEAFF
cdr3_nt: TGCGCCAGCAGCCACGGACAGATGAACACTGAAGCTTTCTTT

clone_size: -
j_call: TRBJ1-5
cdr3_length: 15
v_call: TRBV19
d_call: -
cdr3_aa: CASSIQVNSNQPQHF
cdr3_nt: TGTGCCAGTAGTATACAGGTAAATAGCAATCAGCCCCAGCATTTT

clone_size: -
j_call: TRBJ1-5
cdr3_length: 13
v_call: TRBV14
d_call: -
cdr3_aa: CASSQKGNQPQHF
cdr3_nt: TGTGCCAGCAGCCAAAAGGGAAATCAGCCCCAGCATTTT

clone_size: -
j_call: TRBJ2-1
cdr3_length: 17
v_call: TRBV11-3
d_call: TRBD2
cdr3_aa: CASSSKTSGGNYNEQFF
cdr3_nt: TGTGCCAGCAGCTCTAAGACTAGCGGGGGGAACTACAATGAGCAGTTCTTC

clone_size: -
j_call: TRBJ1-2
cdr3_length: 15
v_call: TRBV24-1
d_call: -
cdr3_aa: CATSDSTARDYGYTF
cdr3_nt: TGTGCCACCAGTGATTCGACGGCCCGGGACTATGGCTACACCTTC

clone_size: -
j_call: TRBJ1-1
cdr3_length: 15
v_call: TRBV6-5
d_call: -
cdr3_aa: CASSRASVANTEAFF
cdr3_nt: TGTGCCAGCAGTCGCGCCTCCGTGGCGAACACTGAAGCTTTCTTT

clone_size: -
j_call: TRBJ1-1
cdr3_length: 14
v_call: TRBV24-1
d_call: TRBD1
cdr3_aa: CATRPGTGATEAFF
cdr3_nt: TGTGCCACCAGGCCCGGGACAGGGGCGACTGAAGCTTTCTTT